The rows below give T cell receptor beta chains drawn from one sample of a study of CD4 T cell repertoires and nickel. TCRdb re-called the RT-PCR reads with MiXCR, one entry per CDR3 protein. The sample consists of hundreds of distinct CDR3 sequences, approximately 48% of them appearing once. The sample comprised CD4+ T cells from blood, not recorded whether cultured. These receptors came from a human donor in a nickel allergy study, with or without nickel allergy (not recorded which). It is not recorded whether this sample comes from one donor or several. The CDR3 runs from the conserved cysteine through the conserved F or W. D genes are given only for firm matches. Not every row has a clone size; where given, it reads once, few, many or a size class.

CDR3 protein: CASSLDRSNTGELFF; CDR3 DNA: TGTGCCAGCAGTTTAGACCGATCGAACACCGGGGAGCTGTTTTTT; clone size: -; J gene: TRBJ2-2; D gene: -; V gene: TRBV12-3/TRBV12-4
CDR3 protein: CASSYRQGWYEQYF; CDR3 DNA: TGTGCCAGCAGTTACCGGCAGGGCTGGTACGAGCAGTACTTC; clone size: -; J gene: TRBJ2-7; D gene: -; V gene: TRBV6-2/TRBV6-3
CDR3 protein: CASSQDWTGREQYF; CDR3 DNA: TGTGCCAGCAGCCAAGACTGGACAGGGCGGGAGCAGTACTTC; clone size: -; J gene: TRBJ2-7; D gene: TRBD1; V gene: TRBV4-2
CDR3 protein: CASSLDRSGANVLTF; CDR3 DNA: TGTGCCAGCAGCTTAGACCGTTCTGGGGCCAACGTCCTGACTTTC; clone size: few; J gene: TRBJ2-6; D gene: -; V gene: TRBV7-2
CDR3 protein: CATSDLRSSSYNEQFF; CDR3 DNA: TGTGCCACCAGTGATTTGAGGAGTAGCTCCTACAATGAGCAGTTCTTC; clone size: once; J gene: TRBJ2-1; D gene: -; V gene: TRBV24-1
CDR3 protein: CASSKAASGRVRYIQYF; CDR3 DNA: TGTGCCAGCAGCAAAGCGGCTAGCGGGAGAGTGAGGTACATTCAGTACTTC; clone size: -; J gene: TRBJ2-4; D gene: TRBD2; V gene: TRBV7-4
CDR3 protein: CASSFEKFHEQFF; CDR3 DNA: TGTGCCAGCAGTTTCGAAAAGTTCCATGAGCAGTTCTTC; clone size: few; J gene: TRBJ2-1; D gene: -; V gene: TRBV12-3/TRBV12-4
CDR3 protein: CASSPGGWGITEAFF; CDR3 DNA: TGCGCCAGCAGCCCTGGGGGTTGGGGGATTACTGAAGCTTTCTTT; clone size: few; J gene: TRBJ1-1; D gene: -; V gene: TRBV5-1
CDR3 protein: CASSLGLAGPVDEQFF; CDR3 DNA: TGTGCCAGCAGCCTGGGACTAGCGGGACCCGTTGATGAGCAGTTCTTC; clone size: -; J gene: TRBJ2-1; D gene: TRBD2; V gene: TRBV11-2
CDR3 protein: CASSQEHGYTF; CDR3 DNA: TGTGCCAGCAGCCAAGAGCATGGCTACACCTTC; clone size: few; J gene: TRBJ1-2; D gene: -; V gene: TRBV4-2
CDR3 protein: CASSWDTEAFF; CDR3 DNA: TGTGCCAGCAGTTGGGACACTGAAGCTTTCTTT; clone size: -; J gene: TRBJ1-1; D gene: -; V gene: TRBV2
CDR3 protein: CASISGDHYGYTF; CDR3 DNA: TGTGCCAGTATCTCAGGGGATCACTATGGCTACACCTTC; clone size: few; J gene: TRBJ1-2; D gene: -; V gene: TRBV28
CDR3 protein: CASRSDGQSYNSPLHF; CDR3 DNA: TGTGCCAGCAGATCCGATGGGCAGTCCTATAATTCACCCCTCCACTTT; clone size: -; J gene: TRBJ1-6; D gene: -; V gene: TRBV28
CDR3 protein: CSASGAGLAKNIQYF; CDR3 DNA: TGCAGTGCTAGCGGAGCAGGGCTAGCCAAAAACATTCAGTACTTC; clone size: -; J gene: TRBJ2-4; D gene: -; V gene: TRBV20-1
CDR3 protein: CSANNVEILGEQYF; CDR3 DNA: TGCAGTGCTAACAATGTGGAGATTTTGGGGGAGCAGTACTTC; clone size: few; J gene: TRBJ2-7; D gene: -; V gene: TRBV20-1
CDR3 protein: CASSLAAVGDTQYF; CDR3 DNA: TGTGCCAGCAGCTTAGCAGCGGTGGGAGATACGCAGTATTTT; clone size: -; J gene: TRBJ2-3; D gene: -; V gene: TRBV7-2
CDR3 protein: CSAPERPGYIQYF; CDR3 DNA: TGCAGTGCCCCAGAGAGGCCAGGATACATTCAGTACTTC; clone size: -; J gene: TRBJ2-4; D gene: -; V gene: TRBV20-1
CDR3 protein: CASSSTGGLEQYF; CDR3 DNA: TGTGCCAGCAGTTCGACAGGGGGGCTCGAGCAGTACTTC; clone size: -; J gene: TRBJ2-7; D gene: TRBD1; V gene: TRBV7-2
CDR3 protein: CSVRRTENEQFF; CDR3 DNA: TGCAGCGTAAGACGGACAGAAAATGAGCAGTTCTTC; clone size: -; J gene: TRBJ2-1; D gene: -; V gene: TRBV29-1
CDR3 protein: CSVVRWEKSDTQYF; CDR3 DNA: TGCAGCGTTGTGAGGTGGGAGAAGTCAGATACGCAGTATTTT; clone size: -; J gene: TRBJ2-3; D gene: -; V gene: TRBV29-1
CDR3 protein: CATSDPSGSPNEQFF; CDR3 DNA: TGTGCCACCAGTGATCCTAGCGGGAGCCCCAATGAGCAGTTCTTC; clone size: few; J gene: TRBJ2-1; D gene: TRBD2; V gene: TRBV24-1
CDR3 protein: CASSPLAGGLQETQYF; CDR3 DNA: TGTGCCAGCTCACCTTTAGCGGGAGGACTCCAAGAGACCCAGTACTTC; clone size: few; J gene: TRBJ2-5; D gene: TRBD2; V gene: TRBV18
CDR3 protein: CSATVQETQYF; CDR3 DNA: TGCAGCGCGACAGTGCAAGAGACCCAGTACTTC; clone size: -; J gene: TRBJ2-5; D gene: -; V gene: TRBV29-1
CDR3 protein: CASSKGVLNSPLHF; CDR3 DNA: TGTGCCAGTAGTAAGGGGGTTCTTAATTCACCCCTCCACTTT; clone size: -; J gene: TRBJ1-6; D gene: -; V gene: TRBV19
CDR3 protein: CASSLGSAGWETQYF; CDR3 DNA: TGTGCCAGCAGCTTGGGTTCGGCAGGGTGGGAGACCCAGTACTTC; clone size: -; J gene: TRBJ2-5; D gene: -; V gene: TRBV5-6
CDR3 protein: CASSLAGSGGARHEQFF; CDR3 DNA: TGCGCCAGCAGCTTGGCCGGTAGTGGGGGCGCGAGACATGAGCAGTTCTTC; clone size: -; J gene: TRBJ2-1; D gene: -; V gene: TRBV5-1
CDR3 protein: CASSLGVEAETQYF; CDR3 DNA: TGCGCCAGCAGCTTGGGGGTAGAGGCAGAGACCCAGTACTTC; clone size: -; J gene: TRBJ2-5; D gene: -; V gene: TRBV5-1
CDR3 protein: CAIRTGTGQETQYF; CDR3 DNA: TGTGCCATCAGGACCGGGACAGGGCAAGAGACCCAGTACTTC; clone size: -; J gene: TRBJ2-5; D gene: TRBD1; V gene: TRBV10-3
CDR3 protein: CASSQNDRVNEKLFF; CDR3 DNA: TGCGCCAGCAGCCAAAACGACAGGGTAAATGAAAAACTGTTTTTT; clone size: -; J gene: TRBJ1-4; D gene: TRBD1; V gene: TRBV4-1
CDR3 protein: CSARDRGREGNYNEQFF; CDR3 DNA: TGCAGTGCTAGAGATCGCGGGCGGGAGGGCAACTACAATGAGCAGTTCTTC; clone size: -; J gene: TRBJ2-1; D gene: TRBD2; V gene: TRBV20-1
CDR3 protein: CASSGQGAGELFF; CDR3 DNA: TGTGCCAGCAGCGGACAGGGCGCCGGGGAGCTGTTTTTT; clone size: -; J gene: TRBJ2-2; D gene: TRBD1; V gene: TRBV2
CDR3 protein: CASSLGQGADTQYF; CDR3 DNA: TGTGCCAGCAGCTTAGGGCAGGGAGCAGATACGCAGTATTTT; clone size: -; J gene: TRBJ2-3; D gene: -; V gene: TRBV11-1
CDR3 protein: CASSVTGGYNEQFF; CDR3 DNA: TGTGCCAGCAGCGTAACGGGGGGGTACAATGAGCAGTTCTTC; clone size: -; J gene: TRBJ2-1; D gene: TRBD2; V gene: TRBV9
CDR3 protein: CASSLTPAGTNEKLFF; CDR3 DNA: TGCGCCAGCAGCTTAACGCCGGCAGGGACTAATGAAAAACTGTTTTTT; clone size: few; J gene: TRBJ1-4; D gene: -; V gene: TRBV5-1
CDR3 protein: CASSYRLAGSSYEQYF; CDR3 DNA: TGTGCCAGCAGTTACAGACTAGCGGGAAGCTCCTACGAGCAGTACTTC; clone size: -; J gene: TRBJ2-7; D gene: TRBD2; V gene: TRBV6-5
CDR3 protein: CASSFRSGYGYTF; CDR3 DNA: TGTGCCAGCAGTTTTCGGTCAGGGTACGGCTACACCTTC; clone size: few; J gene: TRBJ1-2; D gene: -; V gene: TRBV12-3/TRBV12-4
CDR3 protein: CASSRPGLATHEQFF; CDR3 DNA: TGTGCCAGCAGCCGGCCGGGACTAGCGACGCATGAGCAGTTCTTC; clone size: once; J gene: TRBJ2-1; D gene: TRBD2; V gene: TRBV5-6
CDR3 protein: CASRHQLGTGVYNEQFF; CDR3 DNA: TGTGCCAGCAGACACCAACTGGGGACAGGGGTGTACAATGAGCAGTTCTTC; clone size: few; J gene: TRBJ2-1; D gene: TRBD1; V gene: TRBV13
CDR3 protein: CASHQDEETQYF; CDR3 DNA: TGCGCCAGTCATCAGGATGAGGAGACCCAGTACTTC; clone size: few; J gene: TRBJ2-5; D gene: -; V gene: TRBV5-1
CDR3 protein: CASSPGGNTGELFF; CDR3 DNA: TGTGCCAGCTCACCGGGAGGGAACACCGGGGAGCTGTTTTTT; clone size: -; J gene: TRBJ2-2; D gene: -; V gene: TRBV18
CDR3 protein: CSGRPHGNEQFF; CDR3 DNA: TGCAGTGGTAGACCCCATGGGAATGAGCAGTTCTTC; clone size: once; J gene: TRBJ2-1; D gene: -; V gene: TRBV20-1
CDR3 protein: CASSLGHSSYNEQFF; CDR3 DNA: TGTGCCAGCAGCTTGGGACACAGCTCCTACAATGAGCAGTTCTTC; clone size: -; J gene: TRBJ2-1; D gene: -; V gene: TRBV5-4
CDR3 protein: CASSQTGTGRGYGYTF; CDR3 DNA: TGTGCCAGCAGCCAGACCGGGACAGGGAGAGGGTATGGCTACACCTTC; clone size: once; J gene: TRBJ1-2; D gene: TRBD1; V gene: TRBV3-1
CDR3 protein: CASSLSASGNQPQHF; CDR3 DNA: TGTGCCAGCAGCTTATCGGCTAGTGGCAATCAGCCCCAGCATTTT; clone size: few; J gene: TRBJ1-5; D gene: -; V gene: TRBV7-8
CDR3 protein: CSARATSGRAYNEQFF; CDR3 DNA: TGCAGTGCTAGGGCGACTAGCGGGAGGGCCTACAATGAGCAGTTCTTC; clone size: few; J gene: TRBJ2-1; D gene: TRBD2; V gene: TRBV20-1
CDR3 protein: CASHRNYGYTF; CDR3 DNA: TGTGCCAGTCACAGAAACTATGGCTACACCTTC; clone size: -; J gene: TRBJ1-2; D gene: -; V gene: TRBV19
CDR3 protein: CASSPRTEGYTF; CDR3 DNA: TGTGCCAGCTCCCCAAGGACCGAAGGCTACACCTTC; clone size: -; J gene: TRBJ1-2; D gene: -; V gene: TRBV18
CDR3 protein: CASSAGLAGSKETQYF; CDR3 DNA: TGTGCCAGCAGCGCCGGACTAGCGGGGTCCAAAGAGACCCAGTACTTC; clone size: -; J gene: TRBJ2-5; D gene: TRBD2; V gene: TRBV3-1